What follows are 14 T cell receptor beta chains derived from one specimen sequenced in a study of regulatory T cells in long-lasting Graves disease. Documented time point: newly diagnosed GD, antithyroid drugs for less than 3 months. Extracted RNA from PBMCs served as the source of the TCR library. Construction of the TCR beta libraries employed iRepertoire HTBI primers in conjunction with Arm-PCR of CDR3 regions. TCRdb reprocessed the multiplex PCR reads via MiXCR and lists one record per CDR3 protein. This table holds fewer than 400,000 distinct CDR3 sequences, 18% found once. The source was peripheral blood mononuclear cells (PBMCs), collected at new diagnosis, from a patient treated with antithyroid drugs. The receptors shown here come from a female donor with Graves disease.

This clonotype was counted many times. The V call is TRBV12-3 or TRBV12-4, the J call TRBJ2-2; 9 nucleotides match TRBD2. V gave up 5 bases and J gave up 2 bases; unmatched junction bases: 3. The CDR3 is 15 amino acids. The CDR3 region has the DNA TGTGCCAGCAGTCGAGCGGGAGGTAACACCGGGGAGCTGTTTTTT. This gives the protein CASSRAGGNTGELFF.

Ten or more counts support this clonotype. The V gene is TRBV20-1, the J gene TRBJ1-4; D may be TRBD1 (5 bases). Looked up from germline, CDR1 is DFQATT and CDR2 is SNEGSKA (reference sequence). The CDR3 covers 13 residues. Trimming cost V 6 bases and J 7 bases, with 15 bases left between them. The CDR3 is CSALTVGSEKLFF. The CDR3 DNA is TGCAGTGCGCTGACAGTCGGAAGTGAAAAACTGTTTTTT.

There are many counts of this clonotype. V and J are TRBV7-9 and TRBJ1-2; D gene uncertain. V was clipped by 1 base and J by 2 bases, with 17 bases between them. CDR1 is SEHNR and CDR2 is FQNEAQ in the germline V gene (reference sequence). CDR3 length equals 17 residues. CDR3 protein: CASSLVGHSRANYGYTF. The DNA for the CDR3 is TGTGCCAGCAGCTTAGTTGGCCATTCGAGGGCAAACTATGGCTACACCTTC.

This clonotype was seen many times. The chain carries TRBV30 and TRBJ2-2; D is unclear. The CDR3 spans 14 residues. Trimming took off 0 bases at V and 2 bases at J, with 7 bases between the two ends. Germline values: CDR1 GTSNPN, CDR2 SVGIG (reference sequence). The CDR3 protein is CAWSVAANTGELFF. The CDR3 DNA follows: TGTGCCTGGAGTGTGGCGGCAAACACCGGGGAGCTGTTTTTT.

This chain joins TRBV6-1 and TRBJ2-5; 7 bases fit TRBD2. From germline, CDR1 is MNHNS and CDR2 SASEGT. The CDR3 covers 17 residues. V lost 2 bases and J lost 5; bases outside the gene matches: 14. In DNA form, the CDR3 reads TGTGCCAGCAGTGAATACACAGCGGGGCGTGGGGTGGAGACCCAGTACTTC. It yields the protein CASSEYTAGRGVETQYF.

This clonotype was found a few times. J is TRBJ1-2 and V is TRBV7-9; maybe TRBD1 (6 bases). V was trimmed by 7 bases and J by 7 bases, leaving 16 bases between them. CDR3 length: 13 residues. Germline V lookup: CDR1 SEHNR, CDR2 FQNEAQ (reference sequence). The CDR3 reads CASITDRTCGYTF. CDR3 DNA sequence: TGTGCCAGCATTACCGACAGGACCTGTGGCTACACCTTC.

This clonotype was counted ten times or more. V gene TRBV10-2 combines with J gene TRBJ2-7, with 10 nucleotides matching TRBD2. This CDR3 region has 14 residues. Germline V CDR1 and CDR2: WSHSY, SAAADI. V lost 7 bases, J lost 2 bases, and 5 bases stayed unmatched. CDR3 region: CASTASGRTYEQYF. CDR3 bases: TGCGCCAGCACAGCTAGCGGGAGAACCTACGAGCAGTACTTC.

In its sample, this clonotype was seen a few times. This sequence may be a read error, since a much larger clone differs from it by one base. This rearrangement joins TRBV12-3 or TRBV12-4 to TRBJ2-3; 9 nucleotides line up with TRBD2. V shed 2 bases and J 5 bases; nucleotides not matched to a gene: 8. The CDR3 has 16 residues. The DNA of the CDR3 is TGTGCCAGCAGTTTAAGTCTAGCGGGACCCATAGATACGCAGTATTTT. Translated, it gives CASSLSLAGPIDTQYF.

This clonotype was counted at least ten times. The chain links TRBV27 to TRBJ2-7; 8 nucleotides align to TRBD2. V was clipped by 4 bases and J by 4 bases; unmatched bases: 15. The CDR3 has 17 amino acids. Germline lookup yields CDR1 MNHEY and CDR2 SMNVEV (reference sequence). Here the CDR3 DNA reads TGTGCCAGCAGTTCTCCCGCTAGCGGGCGGTCTTCTTACGAGCAGTACTTC. Encoded protein: CASSSPASGRSSYEQYF.

On this clonotype itself: A far bigger clonotype differs at one base, so this is likely a read error. This chain uses TRBV2 with TRBJ2-1; 7 bases align to TRBD2. Trimming cost V 3 bases and J 10 bases; bases outside gene matches: 12. CDR3 size: 15 residues. Per germline, CDR1 SNHLY and CDR2 FYNNEI. CDR3 in DNA: TGTGCCAGCAGTGACGTAGCGGGTATAACCTACGAGCAGTTCTTC. Translation: CASSDVAGITYEQFF.

This clonotype has ten or more counts. V gene TRBV4-2 combines with J gene TRBJ2-1; D ambiguous. Deletions cut 4 bases from V and 5 bases from J, with 9 bases between. The CDR3 has 13 amino acids. Germline CDR1 reads LGHNA; CDR2 reads YNFKEQ. The chain's CDR3 is CASSRNYDNEQFF. The CDR3, as DNA: TGTGCCAGCAGCCGAAATTACGACAATGAGCAGTTCTTC.

This clonotype appeared many times. This chain connects TRBV12-3 or TRBV12-4 to TRBJ2-4, with D maybe TRBD1 (5 bases). The CDR3 has 13 residues. V was shortened by 2 bases and J by 7 bases, with 9 bases between the two germline ends. For the CDR3, the DNA is TGTGCCAGCAGTTTAAGTCAGGGTAACATTCAGTACTTC. Protein product: CASSLSQGNIQYF.

This clonotype was observed at least ten times. The rearrangement links TRBV19 to TRBJ2-5, with 9 bases fitting TRBD2. CDR1 LNHDA and CDR2 SQIVND come from the germline V gene (reference sequence). V lost 4 bases and J lost 1; bases outside the gene matches: 1. The CDR3 is 14 residues long. CDR3: CASSSGRAQETQYF. CDR3 DNA: TGTGCCAGTAGTAGCGGGAGGGCCCAAGAGACCCAGTACTTC.

CDR3 in amino acids: CSAPTGEVGTDTQYF. CDR3 sequence (DNA): TGCAGTGCCCCGACGGGGGAAGTGGGCACAGATACGCAGTATTTT. The chain combines TRBV20-1 with TRBJ2-3, with TRBD2 as a possible D gene (6 bases). Germline CDR1 and CDR2: DFQATT and SNEGSKA (reference sequence). Trimming took 6 bases from V and 1 from J, leaving 17 bases between them. This CDR3 has 15 residues.